This TCR beta chain was sequenced for a study of blood T cell repertoires in COVID-19. On the study more broadly: Sites across the United States, Italy and Spain contributed samples from acute and convalescent COVID-19. PBMCs, B-cell-depleted T cells, or T cells were the source of the cDNA or gDNA that made up the material.

Seattle researchers signed up patients amid active infection and tracked them longitudinally. Original methodology: Reference gene primer amplification gave nucleated cell count estimates. This table comes from immunoSEQ multiplex PCR, and its TCRdb copy is limited to in-frame clones, with some not included. The D gene and trimming were derived from the DNA, and the V and J assignments and clone size from that table. Seen here are 200,000 to 250,000 clones, 70% to 90% observed once, and the top ten hold roughly a tenth. What was sequenced was peripheral blood. The sequence was collected from a woman between 50 and 59 years old with COVID-19, enrolled during active disease.

CDR3 sequence: CASSTGQFTDTQYF. In DNA, the CDR3 is TGCGCCAGCAGCACTGGACAGTTCACAGATACGCAGTATTTT. The rearrangement joins TRBV5-1 to TRBJ2-3, with a weak D call TRBD1 (6 bases). With 4 bases removed from V and 2 bases from J, the gap between germline ends came to 11 bases. Looked up from germline, CDR1 is SGHRS and CDR2 is YFSETQ. The CDR3 spans 14 residues.